The next 25 T cell receptor beta chains were all read from a single sample in a study of blood T cells in healthy people across ages. It was with a sample-barcoded 5' primer and a J-beta primer mix that a second PCR of about 7 to 12 cycles was run. MiXCR, run by TCRdb on the 5' RACE reads, gives a single entry per CDR3 protein. The sample has 550,000 to 750,000 distinct CDR3 sequences, 20% to 25% seen once; the top ten hold more than 3%. Sequenced material: blood. The receptors derive from a man aged 65 to 85 in good health.

This chain joins TRBV20-1 and TRBJ2-1; D assignment may be TRBD1 or TRBD2 (6 bases each). The germline V gene has CDR1 DFQATT and CDR2 SNEGSKA (reference sequence). V gave up 0 bases and J gave up 0 bases, with 18 bases separating them. The CDR3 has 18 amino acids. The CDR3 region has the DNA TGCAGTGCTAGAGATTACGACCTCGGGGGCCCCTCCTACAATGAGCAGTTCTTC. Its protein is CSARDYDLGGPSYNEQFF.

The chain uses TRBV29-1 and TRBJ2-7; the D gene is possibly TRBD1 (6 bases). Germline V CDR1 and CDR2: SQVTM, ANQGSEA. The CDR3 contains 14 residues. V was shortened by 1 base and J by 2 bases, with 12 bases between the two germline ends. This chain's CDR3 is CSVEVSGAAYEQYF. The CDR3 DNA follows: TGCAGCGTTGAAGTCTCAGGGGCCGCCTACGAGCAGTACTTC.

This clonotype was recorded once. Sequence at one end of the junction differs from germline and may be a read error. This chain joins TRBV9 and TRBJ2-7, with 11 positions matching TRBD2. The CDR3 totals 15 residues. Germline V gene data show CDR1 as SGDLS and CDR2 as YYNGEE. The CDR3 bases are TGTGCCAGCAGCGTAGGCACTAGCGGGAGTAGGGAGCAGTGCTTC. Encoded protein: CASSVGTSGSREQCF.

This clonotype came up a few times. The rearrangement joins TRBV6-1 to TRBJ2-3; 9 bases align to TRBD2. V trimming: 7 bases; J trimming: 5 bases; junction bases outside the gene matches: 13. Germline V gene sequence: CDR1 MNHNS, CDR2 SASEGT. The CDR3 consists of 16 residues. The CDR3 bases are TGTGCCAGCACCTTGACTAGCGGAGCCTCCAGAGATACGCAGTATTTT. Translating it yields CASTLTSGASRDTQYF.

This clonotype has a count of ten or more. This chain joins TRBV29-1 and TRBJ2-7; 10 nucleotides line up with TRBD1. CDR1 SQVTM and CDR2 ANQGSEA come from the germline V gene. V was pared by 7 bases and J by 1 base, with 4 bases of the junction left unmatched. The CDR3 has 13 residues. The CDR3 DNA follows: TGCAGCGGGGGGACAGGGGCTTCCTACGAGCAGTACTTC. This translates into CSGGTGASYEQYF.

The genes are TRBV9 and TRBJ2-5; D may be TRBD1 (5 bases). Near its end, the DNA agrees better with TRBJ2-7, so the J call may be wrong. CDR3 length: 14 amino acids. Germline-derived CDR1 and CDR2 are SGDLS and YYNGEE. The CDR3 sequence is CASSVTVLSYEQYF. CDR3 bases: TGTGCCAGCAGCGTGACAGTGCTATCCTACGAGCAGTACTTC.

V is TRBV29-1 and J is TRBJ1-4, with no clear D. The germline V gene encodes CDR1 SQVTM and CDR2 ANQGSEA. This CDR3 region has 10 residues. CDR3 loop: CGAGDEKLFF. The CDR3 nucleotides read TGCGGCGCGGGAGACGAAAAACTGTTTTTT.

This clonotype occurred a few times. The chain couples TRBV3-1 to TRBJ2-5; 11 bases match TRBD2. The CDR3 contains 16 residues. CDR1 is LGHDT and CDR2 is YNNKEL in the germline V gene (reference sequence). Trimming cost V 7 bases and J 5 bases; bases outside gene matches: 12. CDR3 nucleotide sequence: TGTGCCAGCAACGTAATAGCGGGAGGGCCAAATGAGACCCAGTACTTC. It specifies CASNVIAGGPNETQYF.

The chain combines TRBV12-3 or TRBV12-4 with TRBJ2-2; D remains ambiguous. CDR3 length: 11 residues. Trimming pared 6 bases from V and 5 bases from J, leaving 4 bases between. CDR3 coding DNA: TGTGCCAGCAGGAAAACCGGGGAGCTGTTTTTT. This translates into CASRKTGELFF.

The table lists this clonotype with a count of one. The rearrangement joins TRBV11-2 to TRBJ2-5, with TRBD2 as a possible D gene (6 bases). The DNA matches TRBJ2-7 better at its end, which makes the J call doubtful. Germline CDR1 and CDR2: SGHAT and FQNNGV. This CDR3 spans 14 amino acids. CDR3: CASSRGLQALEQYF. For the CDR3, the DNA is TGTGCCAGCAGCCGGGGACTCCAAGCTCTCGAGCAGTACTTC.

This clonotype has just a few counts. The V gene is TRBV10-3, the J gene TRBJ2-3, with 8 bases aligning to TRBD2. This CDR3 has 16 residues. Germline lookup yields CDR1 ENHRY and CDR2 SYGVKD. Trimming at V came to 0 bases and at J to 0 bases, leaving 2 bases not matched to a gene. CDR3 in DNA: TGTGCCATCAGTGAGTCTAGCGGGGAGAGCACAGATACGCAGTATTTT. This translates into CAISESSGESTDTQYF.

This clonotype was counted only a few times. This chain uses TRBV7-8 with TRBJ1-1, with TRBD1 matching over 10 bases. CDR1 and CDR2 (germline): SGHVS, FQNEAQ. The junction had 3 bases not matched to a gene; V was cut back by 2 bases and J by 3 bases. The CDR3 length is 15 residues. This chain's CDR3 is CASSLYGTGDTEAFF. CDR3 bases: TGTGCCAGCAGCTTATACGGGACAGGGGACACTGAAGCTTTCTTT.

The chain links TRBV6-6 to TRBJ1-2, with 7 bases lining up with TRBD1. The V gene's germline CDR1 is MNHNY and CDR2 SVGAGI (reference sequence). After removal of 5 bases from V and 8 bases from J, the junction contained 8 bases not matched to a gene. The CDR3 is made up of 13 amino acids. DNA of the CDR3: TGTGCCAGCAGTAAATTACAGGGGAACGGCTACACCTTC. Translated, it gives CASSKLQGNGYTF.

Here the CDR3 DNA reads TGTGCCAGCCAGAGTAGCGGGAGTGTCGACGAGCAGTACTTC. Translating gives CASQSSGSVDEQYF. The rearrangement uses TRBV2 and TRBJ2-7, with 9 bases aligning to TRBD2. J gave up 5 bases and V 8 bases, and 10 bases lay outside the gene matches. The V gene's germline CDR1 is SNHLY and CDR2 FYNNEI. This CDR3 has 14 amino acids.

This clonotype has ten or more counts. The chain employs TRBV7-2 and TRBJ2-1, with TRBD2 identical over 13 bases. The CDR3 spans 16 residues. The germline CDR1 and CDR2 sequences are SGHTA and FQGNSA. J gave up 3 bases and V 5 bases, and 4 bases lay outside the gene matches. Here the CDR3 reads CASSLRTSGSYNEQFF. The CDR3 DNA reads as TGTGCCAGCAGCCTCAGGACTAGCGGGAGCTACAATGAGCAGTTCTTC.

A few counts support this clonotype. V and J are TRBV24-1 and TRBJ2-5; D is perhaps TRBD2 (5 bases). This CDR3 region has 13 residues. The germline gives CDR1 KGHDR, CDR2 SFDVKD. Trimming took 0 bases from V and 8 from J, leaving 9 bases between them. The DNA for the CDR3 is TGTGCCACCAGTGATTTGTCCTCGGGAACCCAGTACTTC. As protein: CATSDLSSGTQYF.

V and J are TRBV6-1 and TRBJ2-3, with TRBD2 matching 9 bases. The CDR3 totals 16 residues. V shed 5 bases and J 4 bases; nucleotides not matched to a gene: 10. In germline, CDR1 is MNHNS, CDR2 SASEGT. The CDR3 loop is CASSPFGSGSADTQYF. For the CDR3, the DNA is TGTGCCAGCAGTCCTTTTGGTAGCGGGAGTGCAGATACGCAGTATTTT.

This clonotype was seen only a few times. A read error is possible here, since a much larger clone lies one base away. This rearrangement joins TRBV7-9 to TRBJ1-1; TRBD1 matches 8 bases. Looked up from germline, CDR1 is SEHNR and CDR2 is FQNEAQ (reference sequence). The CDR3 is made up of 15 amino acids. CDR3: CSSSFDRQGHTEAFF. CDR3 nucleotides: TGTTCCAGCAGCTTCGATCGACAGGGGCACACTGAAGCTTTCTTT.

This clonotype showed up just a few times. J is TRBJ1-2 and V is TRBV6-2 or TRBV6-3; D not certain. The CDR3 contains 16 residues. V was trimmed by 2 bases and J by 4 bases, leaving 17 bases between them. Germline loops: CDR1 MNHEY, CDR2 SVGEGT. The CDR3 region has the DNA TGTGCCAGCAGTTACGATTCTTGGACGGATTCCTATGGCTACACCTTC. Translating gives CASSYDSWTDSYGYTF.

In DNA, the CDR3 is TGTGCCAGCTCACCACGGGCAGGCGACATGAACACTGAAGCTTTCTTT. It specifies CASSPRAGDMNTEAFF. V is TRBV18 and J is TRBJ1-1; D remains ambiguous. The CDR3 sequence is 16 residues long. V lost 1 base and J lost 0, with 12 bases in between. CDR1 and CDR2 (germline): KGHSH, LQKENI.

The chain couples TRBV7-9 to TRBJ1-5, with D maybe TRBD1 (6 bases). CDR3 length equals 14 residues. CDR1 SEHNR and CDR2 FQNEAQ come from the germline V gene (reference sequence). V was clipped by 2 bases and J by 5 bases, with 10 bases between them. CDR3 loop: CASSLQGFDQPQHF. In DNA form, the CDR3 reads TGTGCCAGCAGCTTACAGGGGTTCGATCAGCCCCAGCATTTT.

The chain couples TRBV6-2 or TRBV6-3 to TRBJ2-6, with D perhaps TRBD1 (6 bases). V was clipped by 2 bases and J by 4 bases, with 12 bases between them. The V gene's germline CDR1 is MNHEY and CDR2 SVGEGT. This CDR3 region has 16 residues. The CDR3 region is CASSYPGAGGANVLTF. DNA of the CDR3: TGTGCCAGCAGTTACCCAGGGGCAGGGGGGGCCAACGTCCTGACTTTC.

This clonotype turned up a few times. The rearrangement joins TRBV3-1 to TRBJ2-5; TRBD2 agrees at 7 bases. Germline V gene data show CDR1 as LGHDT and CDR2 as YNNKEL (reference sequence). The CDR3 is made up of 17 amino acids. V trimming: 8 bases; J trimming: 2 bases; junction bases outside the gene matches: 17. As DNA, the CDR3 is TGTGCCAGCCAGCCACACGATGCTTTAGCGGGTCAAGAGACCCAGTACTTC. Translating it yields CASQPHDALAGQETQYF.

The genes are TRBV29-1 and TRBJ1-2, with TRBD1 matching 12 bases. The V gene end was trimmed by 0 bases and the J gene end by 5 bases; junction bases not matched to a gene: 7. The germline CDR1 and CDR2 sequences are SQVTM and ANQGSEA. There are 16 residues in the CDR3. This chain's CDR3 is CSVEDTGQGARYGYTF. The CDR3 region has the DNA TGCAGCGTTGAAGATACGGGACAGGGGGCGAGGTATGGCTACACCTTC.

This chain uses TRBV20-1 with TRBJ1-4; 10 nucleotides align to TRBD1. CDR3 size: 15 residues. Germline CDR1 is DFQATT and CDR2 is SNEGSKA (reference sequence). V lost 5 bases and J lost 0; bases outside the gene matches: 3. The CDR3 sequence: CSAAGTGATNEKLFF. CDR3 bases: TGCAGTGCTGCCGGGACAGGGGCAACTAATGAAAAACTGTTTTTT.